The clone carrying this TCR beta chain was observed at least ten times. Its target is not known. The sample belongs to a study of read filtering for tumor transcriptome and immune sequencing. General study findings and limits: In IR-seq, single-read clonotypes were approximately 83% of clonotypes but about 3.5% of reads.

This library used roughly 400 ng RNA and molecular barcoded adaptors spanning alpha/delta and beta/gamma chains. From the reads, TCRdb called clonotypes with MiXCR, one entry per CDR3 protein. The table shows some 41,000 distinct CDR3 sequences, with about 10% occurring only once. The CDR3 runs to 12 residues. Germline assignment: CDR1 SQVTM and CDR2 ANQGSEA. Trimming pared 4 bases from V and 5 bases from J, leaving 11 bases between. Sequencing used a population of CD138-negative cells sorted from bone marrow. The TCR originated in a donor at least 40 years old with multiple myeloma. This chain uses TRBV29-1 with TRBJ2-5; D may be TRBD1 (6 bases). In nucleotides, the CDR3 is TGCAGCGTTGGAGCAGGGGCTGAGACCCAGTACTTC. The encoded protein is CSVGAGAETQYF. Based on the CDR3 plus reference TRBV29-1 and TRBJ2-5, the full variable domain is SAVISQKPSRDICQRGTSLTIQCQVDSQVTMMFWYRQQPGQSLTLIATANQGSEATYESGFVIDKFPISRPNLTFSTLTVSNMSPEDSSIYLCSVGAGAETQYFGPGTRLLVL.